The 15 T cell receptor beta chains below all came from one sample that was sequenced in a study of graft-versus-host responses after intestinal transplantation. Profiling relied on immunoSEQ multiplex PCR, and the TCRdb table lists in-frame clones only, not all of them. The sample includes approximately 26,000 clones, less than 90% of them seen just once. Source: PBMCs, taken 28 days after intestinal transplant. The receptors were sampled from a human patient who received an intestinal transplant, so some T cells may come from the graft donor.

This clone was observed once. The V call is TRBV4-1, the J call TRBJ1-1, with 9 positions matching TRBD1. The germline V gene encodes CDR1 MGHRA and CDR2 YSYEKL. With 4 bases clipped from V and 1 base from J, the junction kept 7 bases outside the gene matches. The CDR3 runs to 16 residues. CDR3 loop: CASSLRDRDPNTEAFF. In nucleotides, the CDR3 is TGCGCCAGCAGCCTCCGGGACAGGGATCCGAACACTGAAGCTTTCTTT.

This sequence joins TRBV12-5 and TRBJ2-7; TRBD1 might be the D (5 bases). CDR1 is LGHNT, CDR2 FRNRAP, per germline. The CDR3 totals 12 residues. The germline V and J ends were trimmed by 8 bases and 2 bases, with 10 bases remaining between them. CDR3 residues: CASTGPTYEQYF. The CDR3, as DNA: TGTGCTAGTACAGGTCCCACCTACGAGCAGTACTTC. Filled out from reference TRBV12-5 and TRBJ2-7, the complete variable domain reads DARVTQTPRHKVTEMGQEVTMRCQPILGHNTVFWYRQTMMQGLELLAYFRNRAPLDDSGMPKDRFSAEMPDATLATLKIQPSEPRDSAVYFCASTGPTYEQYFGPGTRLTVT.

There are a few counts of this clone. This chain uses TRBV6-1 with TRBJ1-1; no clear D gene. CDR1 is MNHNS, CDR2 SASEGT, per germline. V was trimmed by 0 bases and J by 7 bases, leaving 6 bases between them. CDR3 length: 12 amino acids. For the CDR3, the DNA is TGTGCCAGCAGTGAAGCGACCCGTGAAGCTTTCTTT. It yields the protein CASSEATREAFF.

The rearrangement joins TRBV28 to TRBJ2-5; D remains unclear. The J call may be wrong; the DNA end is better matched by TRBJ2-7. Germline CDR1 and CDR2: MDHEN and SYDVKM. The CDR3 loop spans 15 amino acids. Written as DNA, the CDR3 is TGTGCCAGCAGTCCACCTCCCGACTGGTCCTACGAGCAGTACTTC. Translated: CASSPPPDWSYEQYF.

A single count supports this clone. The chain uses TRBV28 and TRBJ2-1; 7 nucleotides align to TRBD2. Trimming cost V 6 bases and J 3 bases; bases outside gene matches: 5. There are 14 residues in the CDR3. CDR1 is MDHEN and CDR2 is SYDVKM in the germline V gene. The CDR3 region has the DNA TGTGCCAGCAGCTCCCCGGGGGGCTACAATGAGCAGTTCTTC. Its protein is CASSSPGGYNEQFF. The full variable domain, with the rest looked up from reference TRBV28 and TRBJ2-1, is DVKVTQSSRYLVKRTGEKVFLECVQDMDHENMFWYRQDPGLGLRLIYFSYDVKMKEKGDIPEGYSVSREKKERFSLILESASTNQTSMYLCASSSPGGYNEQFFGPGTRLTVL.

The chain recombines TRBV5-4 with TRBJ2-7; D ambiguous. This CDR3 spans 14 amino acids. Germline V gene lookup returns CDR1 SGHNT and CDR2 YYREEE (reference sequence). The V end was cut by 0 bases, the J end by 4 bases, with 11 bases between. The CDR3 DNA sequence: TGTGCCAGCAGCTTGGAAGCGAGTGGGTACGAGCAGTACTTC. This encodes CASSLEASGYEQYF.

The chain links TRBV7-3 to TRBJ2-3; TRBD2 aligns across 14 bases. The V segment lost 5 bases and the J segment 0 bases; nucleotides outside the gene matches: 7. Germline-derived CDR1 and CDR2 are SGHTA and FQGTGA. CDR3 length: 18 residues. The CDR3 DNA follows: TGTGCCAGCAGCCGAGGGACTAGCGGGGGCGCTAGCACAGATACGCAGTATTTT. Its translation: CASSRGTSGGASTDTQYF.

This clone was recorded a few times. The chain has TRBV6-1 and TRBJ1-1; 8 nucleotides align to TRBD1. This CDR3 region has 13 residues. CDR1 MNHNS and CDR2 SASEGT come from the germline V gene. V was pared by 4 bases and J by 5 bases, with 3 bases of the junction left unmatched. CDR3 DNA sequence: TGTGCCAGCAGTGGTACAGGGGGTACTGAAGCTTTCTTT. Its translation: CASSGTGGTEAFF.

V gene TRBV9 combines with J gene TRBJ2-1; 9 positions agree with TRBD2. The junction had 9 bases not matched to a gene; V was cut back by 0 bases and J by 5 bases. The CDR3 sequence is 17 residues long. Germline V gene sequence: CDR1 SGDLS, CDR2 YYNGEE. For the CDR3, the DNA is TGTGCCAGCAGCGTAGTAGGCGGAGCGGGGGGAAACAATGAGCAGTTCTTC. It yields the protein CASSVVGGAGGNNEQFF.

V gene TRBV9 combines with J gene TRBJ2-1; the D call may be TRBD1 or TRBD2 (7 bases each). Germline V gene lookup returns CDR1 SGDLS and CDR2 YYNGEE. V gave up 0 bases and J gave up 5 bases, with 15 bases separating them. This CDR3 contains 16 residues. The CDR3, as DNA: TGTGCCAGCAGCGTAGCTGAGGGGGCGGGAGACAATGAGCAGTTCTTC. As protein: CASSVAEGAGDNEQFF.

With regard to this clone: The CDR3 ends on some other residue instead of the conserved phenylalanine or tryptophan, so this is likely a read error. It is unclear where the CDR3 begins or ends on the DNA, so no DNA is shown, and the CDR3 is as TCRdb lists it. The chain joins TRBV5-1 to TRBJ1-6; TRBD1 is the table's D call and was not checked against the DNA. CDR1 SGHRS and CDR2 YFSETQ come from the germline V gene. Counting both end residues, the CDR3 totals 11 amino acids. The CDR3: CASSFGGQVLS.

The V gene is TRBV14, the J gene TRBJ1-2; D is ambiguous. The CDR3 covers 12 residues. Germline V CDR1 and CDR2: SGHDN, FVKESK. V was trimmed by 4 bases and J by 2 bases, leaving 5 bases between them. The chain's CDR3 is CASSRANYGYTF. CDR3 in DNA: TGTGCCAGCAGCCGGGCGAACTATGGCTACACCTTC.

The chain combines TRBV18 with TRBJ2-7, with TRBD2 as a possible D gene (6 bases). The V end lost 2 bases, the J end lost 7 bases, and 15 bases lay between the germline ends. This CDR3 comprises 14 residues. Germline V gene sequence: CDR1 KGHSH, CDR2 LQKENI. CDR3 DNA sequence: TGTGCCAGCTCACCAGGGAGTCCGGGGGATGAGCAGTACTTC. It yields the protein CASSPGSPGDEQYF.

The CDR3 region is CAIASDRLRYEQYF. CDR3 sequence (DNA): TGTGCCATCGCATCCGACAGGTTAAGGTACGAGCAGTACTTC. The genes are TRBV10-3 and TRBJ2-7; D might be TRBD1 (6 bases). CDR3 length: 14 amino acids. Germline values: CDR1 ENHRY, CDR2 SYGVKD. With 8 bases removed from V and 4 bases from J, the gap between germline ends came to 18 bases.

The rearrangement joins TRBV2 to TRBJ1-1; weak D call: TRBD1 (6 bases). Trimming removed 4 bases from V and 10 bases from J, with 19 bases in between. CDR1 SNHLY and CDR2 FYNNEI come from the germline V gene. This CDR3 contains 14 residues. The CDR3 DNA is TGTGCCAGCAGTGCCCAGGGCGAGGGGGTAGGAGCTTTCTTT. This sequence encodes CASSAQGEGVGAFF.